A single sample is the source of the 19 T cell receptor beta chains below, sequenced in a study of blood T cell repertoires in COVID-19. Sequencing was performed with immunoSEQ multiplex PCR; in TCRdb, only in-frame clones are kept and a portion is missing. This table has around 35,000 clones, 80% to 90% appearing once. The material sequenced was peripheral blood. The source of these receptors is a human donor in a cohort sampled during active COVID-19.

With respect to this clone: Different DNA sequences within this sample yield the same CDR3. The V and J genes are TRBV18 and TRBJ1-1; 10 bases align to TRBD1. This CDR3 is 14 amino acids long. Germline loops: CDR1 KGHSH, CDR2 LQKENI. The trim removed 10 bases at V and 5 bases at J, leaving 10 bases unmatched. CDR3: CATSTGQGETEAFF. The CDR3 DNA reads TGTGCCACCTCCACCGGACAGGGGGAAACTGAAGCTTTCTTT.

This clone is a singleton in its sample. This rearrangement joins TRBV5-4 to TRBJ2-3; the match to TRBD1 covers 8 bases. The V segment lost 4 bases and the J segment 2 bases; nucleotides outside the gene matches: 6. This CDR3 comprises 15 residues. Germline assignment: CDR1 SGHNT and CDR2 YYREEE (reference sequence). The CDR3 here is CASSPGQENTDTQYF. CDR3 bases: TGTGCCAGCAGCCCGGGACAGGAGAACACAGATACGCAGTATTTT. Variable domain in full (rest from reference TRBV5-4 and TRBJ2-3): ETGVTQSPTHLIKTRGQQVTLRCSSQSGHNTVSWYQQALGQGPQFIFQYYREEENGRGNFPPRFSGLQFPNYSSELNVNALELDDSALYLCASSPGQENTDTQYFGPGTRLTVL.

This CDR3 reads CASSGTALYTGTLVRTQYF. The CDR3 coding sequence is TGTGCCAGCAGTGGGACAGCCCTTTATACCGGGACCCTCGTTAGGACCCAGTACTTC. The rearrangement links TRBV6-1 to TRBJ2-5, with D maybe TRBD1 (6 bases). From germline, CDR1 is MNHNS and CDR2 SASEGT. This CDR3 contains 19 residues. V was cut by 4 bases and J by 7 bases, with 31 bases left in between.

V and J are TRBV2 and TRBJ1-5, with 7 nucleotides matching TRBD1. With V trimmed by 2 bases and J by 6 bases, 4 bases remained unmatched. This CDR3 spans 14 amino acids. Germline CDR1 reads SNHLY; CDR2 reads FYNNEI. CDR3 loop: CASSERQGFQPQHF. CDR3 sequence (DNA): TGTGCCAGCAGTGAACGACAGGGTTTTCAGCCCCAGCATTTT.

This sequence joins TRBV19 and TRBJ1-6, with 8 bases identical to TRBD1. The CDR3 spans 13 residues. CDR1 is LNHDA and CDR2 is SQIVND in the germline V gene (reference sequence). Trimming cost V 10 bases and J 7 bases; bases outside gene matches: 6. CDR3 DNA: TGTGCCATTCCGGACAGGGCGAATTCACCCCTCCACTTT. Translated: CAIPDRANSPLHF.

This clone was counted once. The V gene is TRBV4-3, the J gene TRBJ2-3, with 10 nucleotides matching TRBD1. Germline V gene lookup returns CDR1 LGHNA and CDR2 YSLEER. There are 19 residues in the CDR3. J gave up 0 bases and V 5 bases, and 14 bases lay outside the gene matches. The CDR3 loop is CASSRRTGGFSTSTDTQYF. CDR3 nucleotides: TGCGCCAGCAGCAGGCGGACAGGGGGTTTCTCTACTAGCACAGATACGCAGTATTTT.

This clone was seen a handful of times. This rearrangement joins TRBV5-1 to TRBJ2-7; the D is unclear. Trimming removed 1 base from V and 0 bases from J, with 11 bases in between. Germline CDR1 reads SGHRS; CDR2 reads YFSETQ. CDR3 length: 15 amino acids. Here the CDR3 DNA reads TGCGCCAGCAGCTTGAGTTCGGGTAACTCCTACGAGCAGTACTTC. Amino acids: CASSLSSGNSYEQYF. Based on the CDR3 plus reference TRBV5-1 and TRBJ2-7, the full variable domain is KAGVTQTPRYLIKTRGQQVTLSCSPISGHRSVSWYQQTPGQGLQFLFEYFSETQRNKGNFPGRFSGRQFSNSRSEMNVSTLELGDSALYLCASSLSSGNSYEQYFGPGTRLTVT.

Only one count was recorded for this clone. This rearrangement joins TRBV7-9 to TRBJ1-2; no reliable D call. V lost 0 bases to trimming and J lost 8 bases, with 19 bases between them. CDR3 length: 16 residues. Germline CDR1 is SEHNR and CDR2 is FQNEAQ (reference sequence). CDR3 loop: CASSLAKPALGGGYTF. Written as DNA, the CDR3 is TGTGCCAGCAGCTTAGCGAAGCCAGCCCTTGGAGGGGGCTACACCTTC.

The chain combines TRBV24-1 with TRBJ2-3; D not certain. With 4 bases removed from V and 2 bases from J, the gap between germline ends came to 9 bases. In germline, CDR1 is KGHDR, CDR2 SFDVKD. This CDR3 contains 14 residues. This CDR3 is CATSDRLFTDTQYF. CDR3 DNA: TGTGCCACCAGTGACCGACTCTTCACAGATACGCAGTATTTT.

The chain links TRBV4-3 to TRBJ2-3; 9 nucleotides match TRBD2. The germline V gene encodes CDR1 LGHNA and CDR2 YSLEER. CDR3 length: 15 residues. V dropped 4 bases and J dropped 4; count of bases not matched to a gene: 6. Here the CDR3 reads CASSLFSGGADTQYF. The CDR3 region has the DNA TGCGCCAGCAGCCTTTTTAGCGGGGGAGCAGATACGCAGTATTTT.

The V call is TRBV10-3, the J call TRBJ1-3, with 7 bases fitting TRBD1. Germline CDR1 reads ENHRY; CDR2 reads SYGVKD. V lost 8 bases to trimming and J lost 0 bases; unmatched junction nucleotides: 1. CDR3 length equals 13 residues. The CDR3 region has the DNA TGTGCCATCCGGGACAGCTCTGGAAACACCATATATTTT. It translates to CAIRDSSGNTIYF.

The chain joins TRBV11-2 to TRBJ1-5, with D maybe TRBD1 (5 bases). The CDR3 is 16 residues long. Trimming shortened V by 0 bases and J by 5 bases, and 14 bases separated the two germline ends. Germline V gene data show CDR1 as SGHAT and CDR2 as FQNNGV. The CDR3 reads CASSLDLWGTDQPQHF. In nucleotides, the CDR3 is TGTGCCAGCAGCTTAGATCTTTGGGGCACTGATCAGCCCCAGCATTTT. Complete variable domain (other parts from reference TRBV11-2 and TRBJ1-5): EAGVAQSPRYKIIEKRQSVAFWCNPISGHATLYWYQQILGQGPKLLIQFQNNGVVDDSQLPKDRFSAERLKGVDSTLKIQPAKLEDSAVYLCASSLDLWGTDQPQHFGDGTRLSIL.

J is TRBJ1-5 and V is TRBV4-3; D unclear. CDR1 is LGHNA, CDR2 YSLEER, per germline. The CDR3 loop spans 17 amino acids. The V end was cut by 4 bases, the J end by 2 bases, with 18 bases between. The CDR3 coding sequence is TGCGCCAGCAGCCCGGAAGGGTCCGGAGGTGGCAATCAGCCCCAGCATTTT. Translating it yields CASSPEGSGGGNQPQHF.

V usage is TRBV10-3 and J usage is TRBJ1-1, with TRBD1 matching over 7 bases. With 9 bases clipped from V and 1 base from J, the junction kept 5 bases outside the gene matches. The CDR3 has 13 amino acids. From germline, CDR1 is ENHRY and CDR2 SYGVKD. The DNA of the CDR3 is TGTGCCATAGCCGGGACAGCGAACACTGAAGCTTTCTTT. It encodes CAIAGTANTEAFF.

This clone was counted a few times. The genes are TRBV19 and TRBJ2-7, with D perhaps TRBD1 (6 bases). The CDR3 length is 15 residues. Looked up from germline, CDR1 is LNHDA and CDR2 is SQIVND (reference sequence). V was pared by 3 bases and J by 3 bases, with 15 bases between. The CDR3 bases are TGTGCCAGTAGTATGTTTGCAGGGGAATACTACGAGCAGTACTTC. Its translation: CASSMFAGEYYEQYF.

The chain joins TRBV7-8 to TRBJ2-7; TRBD2 agrees at 10 bases. The CDR3 runs 15 residues. Germline V lookup: CDR1 SGHVS, CDR2 FQNEAQ. V shed 8 bases, J shed 6 bases, and the junction held 13 bases outside the gene matches. The CDR3 is CASRYSASGGFEQYF. CDR3 nucleotides: TGTGCCAGCCGGTATTCGGCTAGCGGGGGCTTCGAGCAGTACTTC.

This sequence joins TRBV7-2 and TRBJ1-5; D is unclear. This CDR3 has 15 amino acids. CDR1 SGHTA and CDR2 FQGNSA come from the germline V gene. V lost 1 base and J lost 0, with 7 bases in between. Written as DNA, the CDR3 is TGTGCCAGCAGCTTAGTGGAGAATAGCAATCAGCCCCAGCATTTT. This sequence encodes CASSLVENSNQPQHF.

This chain joins TRBV7-9 and TRBJ1-2; a weak D match, TRBD1 (5 bases). The CDR3 runs 15 residues. The V and J ends lost 7 bases and 3 bases respectively, with 18 bases between them. The germline CDR1 and CDR2 sequences are SEHNR and FQNEAQ (reference sequence). The CDR3 reads CASTPDITGHYGYTF. For the CDR3, the DNA is TGTGCCAGCACCCCGGACATCACCGGACACTATGGCTACACCTTC.

The chain couples TRBV27 to TRBJ2-2; D unclear. The V end was cut by 3 bases, the J end by 1 base, with 6 bases between. This CDR3 is 14 amino acids long. CDR1 is MNHEY and CDR2 is SMNVEV in the germline V gene (reference sequence). The CDR3 region is CASSFELNTGELFF. CDR3 nucleotide sequence: TGTGCCAGCAGTTTTGAACTGAACACCGGGGAGCTGTTTTTT.